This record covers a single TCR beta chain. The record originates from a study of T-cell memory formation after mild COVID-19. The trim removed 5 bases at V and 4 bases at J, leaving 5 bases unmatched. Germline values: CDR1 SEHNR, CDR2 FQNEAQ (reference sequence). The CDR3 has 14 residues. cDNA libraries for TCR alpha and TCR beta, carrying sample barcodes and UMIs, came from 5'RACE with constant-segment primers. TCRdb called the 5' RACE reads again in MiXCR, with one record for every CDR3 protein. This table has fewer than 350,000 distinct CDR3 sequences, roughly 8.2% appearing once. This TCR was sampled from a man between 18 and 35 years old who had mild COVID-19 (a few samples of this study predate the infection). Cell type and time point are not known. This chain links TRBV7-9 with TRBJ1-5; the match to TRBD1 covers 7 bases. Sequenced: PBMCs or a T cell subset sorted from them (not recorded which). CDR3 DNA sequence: TGTGCCAGCAGCCCGACAGGGAATAATCAGCCCCAGCATTTT. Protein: CASSPTGNNQPQHF.